These 3 T cell receptor beta chains share one sample of origin, sequenced in a study of shared clonotypes between healthy human individuals. Data came from immunoSEQ multiplex PCR; TCRdb stores just in-frame clones and leaves some out. This sample yields some 1,100,000 clones, of which around 78% are seen a single time; around 0.47% belongs to the top ten. The source material was memory CD4+ T cells from PBMCs. Regarding subset: CD45RA-negative fraction. The receptors were sampled from a man aged 18 to 35 in good health. Some clones in this sample may be carry-over from other donors' samples.

This clone was recorded a few times. This chain joins TRBV7-2 and TRBJ2-5; D is unclear. The germline CDR1 and CDR2 sequences are SGHTA and FQGNSA. CDR3 length: 12 amino acids. The V end was cut by 5 bases, the J end by 4 bases, with 8 bases between. Here the CDR3 reads CASSQTGETQYF. The CDR3 region has the DNA TGTGCCAGCAGCCAAACTGGAGAGACCCAGTACTTC.

V and J are TRBV18 and TRBJ2-1; no reliable D call. CDR1 is KGHSH and CDR2 is LQKENI in the germline V gene. This CDR3 comprises 13 residues. V gave up 0 bases and J gave up 9 bases, with 9 bases separating them. The CDR3 coding sequence is TGTGCCAGCTCACCACCGACCCCCGGTGAGCAGTTCTTC. Amino acid sequence: CASSPPTPGEQFF.

The chain has TRBV5-1 and TRBJ2-1; 12 bases are shared with TRBD2. Germline V CDR1 and CDR2: SGHRS, YFSETQ. The CDR3 consists of 15 residues. The J segment lost 9 bases and the V segment lost 1 base, leaving 5 bases of the junction unmatched. CDR3 sequence reads: CASSLNLAGGVEQFF. DNA of the CDR3: TGCGCCAGCAGCTTGAACCTAGCGGGAGGGGTTGAGCAGTTCTTC.